A single sample is the source of the 9 T cell receptor beta chains below, sequenced in a study of T-cell memory formation after mild COVID-19. TCRdb re-called the 5' RACE reads through MiXCR, storing one row per CDR3 protein. The table lists approximately 450,000 distinct CDR3 sequences, 15% to 20% of them singletons. Sample: PBMCs or a T cell subset sorted from them (not recorded which). The receptor set was obtained from an adult woman who had mild COVID-19 (a few samples of this study predate the infection). Cell type and time point are not known.

The sample holds a few counts of this clonotype. CDR3 loop: CSVSTQGNTIYF. The CDR3 DNA reads as TGCAGCGTTTCGACGCAGGGGAACACCATATATTTT. The J gene is TRBJ1-3, the V gene TRBV29-1; D is possibly TRBD1 (6 bases). Germline V gene lookup returns CDR1 SQVTM and CDR2 ANQGSEA. V was trimmed by 5 bases and J by 7 bases, leaving 12 bases between them. This CDR3 has 12 amino acids.

In its sample, this clonotype was seen a few times. The J gene is TRBJ2-5, the V gene TRBV12-3 or TRBV12-4, with 9 bases fitting TRBD2. With 3 bases clipped from V and 9 bases from J, the junction kept 11 bases outside the gene matches. This CDR3 is built from 15 residues. CDR3 bases: TGTGCCAGCAGTTTGGCACTCGGTGCTAGCGGGGCCCAGTACTTC. It specifies CASSLALGASGAQYF.

This clonotype has a count of ten or more. This chain uses TRBV5-1 with TRBJ2-7; no clear D. The CDR3 spans 15 residues. Trimming took off 5 bases at V and 2 bases at J, with 17 bases between the two ends. Germline values: CDR1 SGHRS, CDR2 YFSETQ. In nucleotides, the CDR3 is TGCGCCAGCAGTTCGAATCCGACACTGACCTACGAGCAGTACTTC. It codes for CASSSNPTLTYEQYF.

The chain recombines TRBV20-1 with TRBJ1-2, with D hard to call. This CDR3 has 12 residues. V was cut by 6 bases and J by 4 bases, with 12 bases left in between. Germline-derived CDR1 and CDR2 are DFQATT and SNEGSKA (reference sequence). The CDR3 DNA sequence: TGCAGTGCCCAGCGGTCCTCCTATGGCTACACCTTC. This translates into CSAQRSSYGYTF.

The sample holds one count of this clonotype. This chain joins TRBV27 and TRBJ1-1; D gene uncertain. Trimming left V 2 bases short and J 4 bases short, with 8 bases between. The germline V gene has CDR1 MNHEY and CDR2 SMNVEV (reference sequence). This CDR3 has 13 residues. The CDR3 spells CASSLAVVTEAFF. CDR3 DNA sequence: TGTGCCAGCAGTTTAGCGGTGGTCACTGAAGCTTTCTTT.

The rearrangement uses TRBV6-2 or TRBV6-3 and TRBJ2-7; 10 bases agree with TRBD2. Trimming took 5 bases from V and 2 from J; bases not matched to a gene: 6. Germline-derived CDR1 and CDR2 are MNHEY and SVGEGT. The CDR3 spans 15 residues. CDR3: CASSVPGLATYEQYF. CDR3 nucleotides: TGTGCCAGCAGTGTTCCGGGACTAGCGACCTACGAGCAGTACTTC.

The rearrangement links TRBV2 to TRBJ2-7; no clear D. V lost 4 bases and J 0 bases, leaving 7 bases between the germline ends. Germline lookup yields CDR1 SNHLY and CDR2 FYNNEI. This CDR3 comprises 13 residues. The CDR3 reads CASSVGNSYEQYF. CDR3 nucleotides: TGTGCCAGCAGTGTAGGGAACTCCTACGAGCAGTACTTC.

CDR3 bases: TGTGCCAGCAGCTTAGTGCGGGAGTCAAATTCACCCCTCCACTTT. Its translation: CASSLVRESNSPLHF. V usage is TRBV11-2 and J usage is TRBJ1-6; the D is unclear. The germline gives CDR1 SGHAT, CDR2 FQNNGV. CDR3 length: 15 residues. Trimming removed 1 base at V and 7 bases at J, with 11 bases between.

This rearrangement joins TRBV6-2 or TRBV6-3 to TRBJ1-2; D gene unclear. Germline V CDR1 and CDR2: MNHEY, SVGEGT. Trimming removed 0 bases from V and 4 bases from J, with 15 bases in between. The length of the CDR3 is 16 residues. CDR3 DNA sequence: TGTGCCAGCAGTTACTCGATCCATGAGGGTAGCTATGGCTACACCTTC. Translating it yields CASSYSIHEGSYGYTF.